This TCR beta chain was sequenced in a study of shared clonotypes between healthy human individuals. Broader study findings: Naive subsets usually exceeded memory subsets in estimated richness.

Concerning this clone: The antigen is unknown.

Sorted-subset replicate PCRs used approximately 200 ng of genomic DNA. This amount corresponded to tens of thousands of T cell genomes. Assay used: immunoSEQ multiplex PCR; TCRdb lists only in-frame clones, some missing. Of under 2.5 million clones listed, around 92% are singletons. Investigators divided CD4+ cells into CD45RA+ naive and CD45RA-negative memory subsets. Sequenced: naive CD4+ T cells from PBMCs. Specified subset: CD45RA+ positively selected. The origin of this receptor is a man younger than 30 in good health. Some clones in this sample may be carry-over from other donors' samples.

CDR3: CASSPMAAVAGNTIYF. Written as DNA, the CDR3 is TGTGCCAGCAGCCCCATGGCCGCGGTGGCTGGAAACACCATATATTTT. The chain combines TRBV7-2 with TRBJ1-3; D is unclear. The CDR3 is 16 amino acids. CDR1 is SGHTA, CDR2 FQGNSA, per germline. Trimming cost V 5 bases and J 2 bases, with 16 bases left between them.